These 25 T cell receptor beta chains came from one sample sequenced in a study of blood T cell repertoires in COVID-19. Sequencing was performed with immunoSEQ multiplex PCR; in TCRdb, only in-frame clones are kept and a portion is missing. The sample holds approximately 500,000 clones, 85% to 90% seen once. Sequencing was performed on peripheral blood. These receptors originate from a woman between 50 and 59 years old with COVID-19, enrolled during active disease.

The chain uses TRBV9 and TRBJ2-7, with TRBD2 identical over 7 bases. CDR3 length: 15 amino acids. CDR1 is SGDLS, CDR2 YYNGEE, per germline. Trimming at V came to 0 bases and at J to 3 bases, leaving 6 bases not matched to a gene. CDR3 region: CASSVEAGVSYEQYF. CDR3 coding DNA: TGTGCCAGCAGCGTAGAGGCGGGGGTTAGCTACGAGCAGTACTTC.

The V gene is TRBV5-4, the J gene TRBJ2-7; 9 nucleotides match TRBD1. Germline assignment: CDR1 SGHNT and CDR2 YYREEE (reference sequence). CDR3 length: 15 residues. V shed 4 bases, J shed 1 base, and the junction held 6 bases outside the gene matches. CDR3 DNA sequence: TGTGCCAGCAGCGCCCATGACAGGGGGTCCTACGAGCAGTACTTC. This encodes CASSAHDRGSYEQYF.

The chain links TRBV7-8 to TRBJ2-5; 7 bases align to TRBD1. V gave up 4 bases and J gave up 3 bases; unmatched junction bases: 5. Germline values: CDR1 SGHVS, CDR2 FQNEAQ. CDR3 length equals 14 residues. In DNA form, the CDR3 reads TGTGCCAGCAGCTACCGGACAGGCAAAGAGACCCAGTACTTC. Its translation: CASSYRTGKETQYF.

The rearrangement joins TRBV19 to TRBJ2-7; a possible D gene is TRBD2 (6 bases). With 6 bases removed from V and 3 bases from J, the gap between germline ends came to 9 bases. The CDR3 contains 12 residues. Germline loops: CDR1 LNHDA, CDR2 SQIVND (reference sequence). In nucleotides, the CDR3 is TGTGCCAGTAGCCGGGGAGGCTACGAGCAGTACTTC. Amino acids: CASSRGGYEQYF.

This sequence joins TRBV16 and TRBJ1-5, with a possible D match to TRBD1 (6 bases). The germline V and J ends were trimmed by 2 bases and 4 bases, with 12 bases remaining between them. The CDR3 runs to 15 residues. Germline lookup yields CDR1 KGHSY and CDR2 FQNENV. The CDR3 region is CASSQGITGNQPQHF. The CDR3 coding sequence is TGTGCCAGCAGCCAAGGGATTACAGGGAATCAGCCCCAGCATTTT.

The chain employs TRBV7-3 and TRBJ1-2, with D perhaps matching TRBD1 (5 bases). Between the trimmed V and J ends, which lost 5 bases and 1 base, there was a span of 11 bases. Germline lookup yields CDR1 SGHTA and CDR2 FQGTGA. The CDR3 is made up of 14 amino acids. The CDR3 nucleotides read TGTGCCAGCAGCCTTGGGGGGAATAACTATGGCTACACCTTC. This translates into CASSLGGNNYGYTF.

As DNA, the CDR3 is TGCAGCGTTGAAGGGACTAGAGCCCCAGAGACCCAGTACTTC. Translating gives CSVEGTRAPETQYF. This rearrangement joins TRBV29-1 to TRBJ2-5, with 7 bases aligning to TRBD2. Germline V gene data show CDR1 as SQVTM and CDR2 as ANQGSEA. This CDR3 has 14 residues. V gave up 1 base and J gave up 4 bases; unmatched junction bases: 6.

The chain recombines TRBV5-8 with TRBJ1-5; no reliable D call. V was shortened by 2 bases and J by 3 bases, with 9 bases between the two germline ends. Germline V gene lookup returns CDR1 SGHTS and CDR2 YDEGEE. This CDR3 has 14 residues. Here the CDR3 reads CASSFGVSNQPQHF. The CDR3 DNA reads as TGTGCCAGCAGCTTCGGGGTCTCCAATCAGCCCCAGCATTTT.

This chain uses TRBV5-4 with TRBJ2-3, with a tentative D call TRBD1 (6 bases). There are 15 residues in the CDR3. Trimming took off 2 bases at V and 2 bases at J, with 12 bases between the two ends. Germline V gene sequence: CDR1 SGHNT, CDR2 YYREEE (reference sequence). In DNA, the CDR3 is TGTGCCAGCAGCTTACAGGGACCGGCCACAGATACGCAGTATTTT. This sequence encodes CASSLQGPATDTQYF. The full variable domain, with the rest looked up from reference TRBV5-4 and TRBJ2-3, is ETGVTQSPTHLIKTRGQQVTLRCSSQSGHNTVSWYQQALGQGPQFIFQYYREEENGRGNFPPRFSGLQFPNYSSELNVNALELDDSALYLCASSLQGPATDTQYFGPGTRLTVL.

On this clone itself: Additional DNA sequences in this sample encode the identical CDR3. The rearrangement uses TRBV18 and TRBJ1-1, with no clear D. Germline V lookup: CDR1 KGHSH, CDR2 LQKENI. Trimming stripped 3 bases from V and 1 base from J, with 9 bases between. CDR3 length: 14 amino acids. The CDR3 DNA reads as TGTGCCAGCTCACCTCGGGGTGAGAACACTGAAGCTTTCTTT. Translation gives CASSPRGENTEAFF. The variable domain in full, with the rest retrieved from reference TRBV18 and TRBJ1-1, is NAGVMQNPRHLVRRRGQEARLRCSPMKGHSHVYWYRQLPEEGLKFMVYLQKENIIDESGMPKERFSAEFPKEGPSILRIQQVVRGDSAAYFCASSPRGENTEAFFGQGTRLTVV.

The chain combines TRBV7-3 with TRBJ2-3; 8 nucleotides line up with TRBD2. This CDR3 comprises 16 residues. Germline trimming cut 5 bases from V and 3 bases from J; bases unmatched to any gene: 10. Per germline, CDR1 SGHTA and CDR2 FQGTGA. Here the CDR3 reads CASSPIAGYQTDTQYF. CDR3 DNA: TGTGCCAGCAGCCCCATAGCGGGGTATCAAACAGATACGCAGTATTTT.

The chain links TRBV5-1 to TRBJ2-5, with 10 bases aligning to TRBD1. The V gene's germline CDR1 is SGHRS and CDR2 YFSETQ. The CDR3 sequence is 19 residues long. The junction had 17 bases not matched to a gene; V was cut back by 4 bases and J by 2 bases. The CDR3, as DNA: TGCGCCAGCAGCCCCACCCTCTATCCGGGACAGGGGAGGCAAGAGACCCAGTACTTC. It codes for CASSPTLYPGQGRQETQYF.

The chain couples TRBV11-2 to TRBJ2-7; 8 bases are a match to TRBD1. Germline-derived CDR1 and CDR2 are SGHAT and FQNNGV. The CDR3 runs 14 residues. Trimming removed 5 bases from V and 2 bases from J; junction bases left unmatched: 5. The CDR3 nucleotides read TGTGCCAGCAGCCCCGGACAGGGCCCCTACGAGCAGTACTTC. The encoded protein is CASSPGQGPYEQYF. Combining the CDR3 with reference TRBV11-2 and TRBJ2-7 gives the whole variable domain EAGVAQSPRYKIIEKRQSVAFWCNPISGHATLYWYQQILGQGPKLLIQFQNNGVVDDSQLPKDRFSAERLKGVDSTLKIQPAKLEDSAVYLCASSPGQGPYEQYFGPGTRLTVT.

In nucleotides, the CDR3 is TGTGCCAGCTCACCATTCGCACAGAACACTGAAGCTTTCTTT. Translating gives CASSPFAQNTEAFF. The chain carries TRBV18 and TRBJ1-1, with D hard to call. Germline V gene data show CDR1 as KGHSH and CDR2 as LQKENI. The CDR3 covers 14 residues. Trimming stripped 2 bases from V and 1 base from J, with 8 bases between.

As concerns this clone: Other DNA sequences in the same sample also yield this CDR3. The genes are TRBV5-1 and TRBJ2-3, with TRBD2 matching 7 bases. This CDR3 has 15 residues. J was trimmed by 2 bases and V by 4 bases; bases with no gene match: 7. The germline V gene has CDR1 SGHRS and CDR2 YFSETQ. CDR3 protein: CASSPWGGDTDTQYF. The CDR3 nucleotides are TGCGCCAGCAGCCCTTGGGGGGGGGACACAGATACGCAGTATTTT.

V and J are TRBV19 and TRBJ2-2, with TRBD2 as a possible D gene (7 bases). Trimming stripped 5 bases from V and 1 base from J, with 11 bases between. Germline V gene lookup returns CDR1 LNHDA and CDR2 SQIVND (reference sequence). This CDR3 is 15 amino acids long. The CDR3 DNA follows: TGTGCCAGTAGTCGCGGGGGCCTGAACACCGGGGAGCTGTTTTTT. Its translation is CASSRGGLNTGELFF.

V and J are TRBV29-1 and TRBJ2-5; 9 bases match TRBD1. Germline V gives CDR1 SQVTM, CDR2 ANQGSEA. This CDR3 region has 13 residues. In DNA, the CDR3 is TGCACCATAACATTACAGGGGGCAGAGACCCAGTACTTC. The encoded protein is CTITLQGAETQYF. The whole variable domain, remainder taken from reference TRBV29-1 and TRBJ2-5, is SAVISQKPSRDICQRGTSLTIQCQVDSQVTMMFWYRQQPGQSLTLIATANQGSEATYESGFVIDKFPISRPNLTFSTLTVSNMSPEDSSIYLCTITLQGAETQYFGPGTRLLVL.

The chain links TRBV19 to TRBJ1-1; perhaps TRBD1 as D (6 bases). CDR3 size: 16 residues. The V gene's germline CDR1 is LNHDA and CDR2 SQIVND (reference sequence). The V end was cut by 1 base, the J end by 5 bases, with 17 bases between. In DNA, the CDR3 is TGTGCCAGTAGTATAGGGGCAGGGGCCGGGGAGACTGAAGCTTTCTTT. The encoded protein is CASSIGAGAGETEAFF.

The V call is TRBV9, the J call TRBJ2-7, with 8 bases identical to TRBD2. Germline CDR1 and CDR2: SGDLS and YYNGEE. Germline trimming cut 4 bases from V and 7 bases from J; bases unmatched to any gene: 16. The length of the CDR3 is 16 residues. The DNA for the CDR3 is TGTGCCAGCAGCACCACCTCCGGGGGGGGGCGCTCGGAGCAGTACTTC. Protein: CASSTTSGGGRSEQYF.

The rearrangement joins TRBV7-3 to TRBJ2-2; D is possibly TRBD1 (6 bases). The CDR3 totals 15 residues. Germline values: CDR1 SGHTA, CDR2 FQGTGA. Trimming pared 5 bases from V and 4 bases from J, leaving 14 bases between. The CDR3 DNA reads TGTGCCAGCAGCCTCCAGGGGTCGGGCACCGGGGAGCTGTTTTTT. It encodes CASSLQGSGTGELFF.

As for this clone: The identical CDR3 is also encoded by other nucleotide sequences in the sample. This sequence joins TRBV5-1 and TRBJ1-1; D is unclear. The CDR3 length is 13 residues. The V end was cut by 0 bases, the J end by 5 bases, with 8 bases between. The germline V gene has CDR1 SGHRS and CDR2 YFSETQ. The CDR3 bases are TGCGCCAGCAGCTTGGGGGGAGGGACTGAAGCTTTCTTT. Amino acids: CASSLGGGTEAFF.

The chain carries TRBV2 and TRBJ1-1; D ambiguous. Trimming removed 2 bases from V and 3 bases from J, with 10 bases in between. Germline CDR1 and CDR2: SNHLY and FYNNEI. The CDR3 is 14 residues long. The CDR3 coding sequence is TGTGCCAGCAGTGAACGCAGGTCGTACACTGAAGCTTTCTTT. Translation: CASSERRSYTEAFF.

Turning to this clone: Distinct nucleotide sequences in the sample also encode this CDR3. The chain is built from TRBV12-3 or TRBV12-4 and TRBJ1-1; D unresolved. Trimming stripped 2 bases from V and 0 bases from J, with 4 bases between. This CDR3 is 13 amino acids long. The CDR3 DNA is TGTGCCAGCAGTTTATCAATGAACACTGAAGCTTTCTTT. The encoded protein is CASSLSMNTEAFF.

The count of this clone is one. The CDR3 is CASSLGPRRRDTQYF. CDR3 DNA sequence: TGTGCCAGCAGCTTAGGGCCCCGGAGGCGGGATACGCAGTATTTT. J is TRBJ2-3 and V is TRBV12-1; the table names TRBD2, a call not compared with the DNA. TRBV12-1 is a recognized pseudogene. The CDR3 loop spans 15 amino acids.

The genes are TRBV12-5 and TRBJ1-2, with no clear D. The CDR3 is 14 amino acids. In germline, CDR1 is LGHNT, CDR2 FRNRAP. V lost 2 bases, J lost 0 bases, and 7 bases lay in between. The CDR3 sequence is CASGLYGPNYGYTF. The CDR3 DNA reads as TGTGCTAGTGGTTTGTACGGTCCTAACTATGGCTACACCTTC.